Below are 28 T cell receptor beta chains sequenced from a single sample in a study of blood T cell repertoires in COVID-19. Sequenced by immunoSEQ multiplex PCR; TCRdb stores in-frame clones only, minus some. The data contain fewer than 100,000 clones, approximately 78% of them singletons. The sequencing sample was made of peripheral blood. Receptor source: a human donor in a cohort sampled during active COVID-19.

The gene calls are TRBV11-2 and TRBJ2-3; maybe TRBD2 (6 bases). The CDR3 covers 17 residues. V dropped 3 bases and J dropped 0 bases, with 16 bases sitting between them. CDR1 is SGHAT and CDR2 is FQNNGV in the germline V gene. CDR3: CASSFRLVPTSTDTQYF. The CDR3 DNA sequence: TGTGCCAGCAGCTTCCGACTAGTGCCTACTAGCACAGATACGCAGTATTTT.

CDR3 in amino acids: CASSLGQPTYNEQFF. The CDR3 DNA reads as TGCGCCAGCAGCCTGGGACAACCTACCTACAATGAGCAGTTCTTC. V is TRBV4-1 and J is TRBJ2-1; possibly TRBD1 for D (6 bases). Trimming removed 4 bases from V and 2 bases from J, with 12 bases in between. Germline V gives CDR1 MGHRA, CDR2 YSYEKL. The CDR3 contains 15 residues.

The chain combines TRBV6-1 with TRBJ2-1; D is possibly TRBD1 (5 bases). CDR1 and CDR2 (germline): MNHNS, SASEGT. V was trimmed by 3 bases and J by 8 bases, leaving 14 bases between them. The CDR3 runs 14 residues. The CDR3 loop reads CASSEQGRHDEQFF. In DNA, the CDR3 is TGTGCCAGCAGTGAGCAGGGTAGGCACGATGAGCAGTTCTTC.

The chain recombines TRBV2 with TRBJ2-5; TRBD2 matches 8 bases. CDR3 size: 15 residues. V was clipped by 4 bases and J by 9 bases; unmatched bases: 13. Germline-derived CDR1 and CDR2 are SNHLY and FYNNEI. This chain's CDR3 is CASSGPSGGSVAQYF. CDR3 in DNA: TGTGCCAGCAGTGGTCCCAGCGGGGGATCCGTGGCCCAGTACTTC.

This clone was picked up a small number of times. The chain combines TRBV5-1 with TRBJ2-3, with D possibly matching TRBD2 (5 bases). CDR3 length equals 16 residues. CDR1 and CDR2 from the germline V gene are SGHRS and YFSETQ. V lost 3 bases, J lost 2 bases, and 16 bases lay in between. The CDR3: CASSYYSPGSTDTQYF. The CDR3 bases are TGCGCCAGCAGCTATTATAGCCCGGGGTCCACAGATACGCAGTATTTT. The full variable domain, with the rest looked up from reference TRBV5-1 and TRBJ2-3, is KAGVTQTPRYLIKTRGQQVTLSCSPISGHRSVSWYQQTPGQGLQFLFEYFSETQRNKGNFPGRFSGRQFSNSRSEMNVSTLELGDSALYLCASSYYSPGSTDTQYFGPGTRLTVL.

The table lists this clone with a few counts. This sequence joins TRBV6-5 and TRBJ1-6, with 9 nucleotides matching TRBD1. Per the germline V gene, CDR1 is MNHEY and CDR2 is SVGAGI. The trim removed 6 bases at V and 9 bases at J, leaving 6 bases unmatched. The CDR3 extends over 14 amino acids. The CDR3 spells CASRATGGFSPLHF. In DNA form, the CDR3 reads TGTGCCAGCAGAGCCACAGGGGGCTTTTCACCCCTCCACTTT.

This chain uses TRBV7-8 with TRBJ2-7, with TRBD1 matching 8 bases. CDR3 size: 15 residues. Germline V CDR1 and CDR2: SGHVS, FQNEAQ. Losses at the gene ends were 5 bases for V and 3 bases for J; bases not matched to a gene: 9. The CDR3 sequence: CASSPRTGFIYEQYF. CDR3 nucleotide sequence: TGTGCCAGCAGCCCCCGGACAGGGTTTATCTACGAGCAGTACTTC.

The chain is built from TRBV6-5 and TRBJ1-2; TRBD1 matches 7 bases. Per germline, CDR1 MNHEY and CDR2 SVGAGI. V lost 2 bases, J lost 8 bases, and 5 bases stayed unmatched. The CDR3 spans 13 residues. The CDR3 bases are TGTGCCAGCAGTTACATTGACAGGGAGGGCTACACCTTC. It translates to CASSYIDREGYTF.

This chain joins TRBV5-1 and TRBJ1-2; no firm D call. V was cut by 0 bases and J by 2 bases, with 11 bases left in between. The CDR3 runs 15 residues. In germline, CDR1 is SGHRS, CDR2 YFSETQ. The DNA for the CDR3 is TGCGCCAGCAGCTTGGATGGCAGTCCAAACTATGGCTACACCTTC. Amino acids: CASSLDGSPNYGYTF.

V and J are TRBV4-2 and TRBJ2-7; 9 bases match TRBD2. The CDR3 consists of 20 residues. The germline V gene has CDR1 LGHNA and CDR2 YNFKEQ. J lost 3 bases, V lost 4 bases, and 22 bases had no gene match. Written as DNA, the CDR3 is TGTGCCAGCAGCCCACTCACTGGTCTACTCGCGGGGGGGCCGGGCTACGAGCAGTACTTC. Translation: CASSPLTGLLAGGPGYEQYF.

The chain couples TRBV10-2 to TRBJ2-5, with a tentative D call TRBD2 (6 bases). V gave up 8 bases and J gave up 2 bases, with 15 bases separating them. The CDR3 length is 14 residues. Germline CDR1 is WSHSY and CDR2 is SAAADI. This CDR3 is CASGVDSGQETQYF. CDR3 bases: TGCGCCAGCGGGGTTGATAGCGGACAAGAGACCCAGTACTTC.

The rearrangement uses TRBV30 and TRBJ1-2, with D perhaps matching TRBD1 (5 bases). CDR1 and CDR2 from the germline V gene are GTSNPN and SVGIG (reference sequence). V was cut by 8 bases and J by 2 bases, with 15 bases left in between. The length of the CDR3 is 13 residues. CDR3 sequence (DNA): TGTGCCGGGGGGAGGGGAGGGAACTATGGCTACACCTTC. This gives the protein CAGGRGGNYGYTF.

This sequence joins TRBV3-1 (or the pseudogene TRBV3-2) and TRBJ2-1; D gene ambiguous. This CDR3 contains 14 residues. From germline, CDR1 is LGHDT and CDR2 YNNKEL (reference sequence). Trimming removed 1 base from V and 5 bases from J, with 9 bases in between. CDR3 amino acids: CASSQAGGDNEQFF. DNA of the CDR3: TGTGCCAGCAGCCAAGCTGGCGGCGACAATGAGCAGTTCTTC.

This clone has only one observation. CDR3 DNA sequence: TGTGCCAGCAGTCTCGGGACAGGACCTACGAAGCAGTACTTC. Protein sequence: CASSLGTGPTKQYF. The chain has TRBV27 and TRBJ2-7, with TRBD1 matching 8 bases. CDR1 MNHEY and CDR2 SMNVEV come from the germline V gene (reference sequence). The CDR3 sequence is 14 residues long. The V gene end was trimmed by 5 bases and the J gene end by 8 bases; junction bases not matched to a gene: 11.

A single count supports this clone. The chain links TRBV9 to TRBJ2-1; TRBD1 matches 7 bases. This CDR3 spans 16 amino acids. The trim removed 0 bases at V and 7 bases at J, leaving 10 bases unmatched. Germline V gene data show CDR1 as SGDLS and CDR2 as YYNGEE. CDR3: CASSVGTGALANEQFF. CDR3 DNA: TGTGCCAGCAGCGTAGGAACAGGGGCCCTAGCAAATGAGCAGTTCTTC.

The chain has TRBV19 and TRBJ1-6, with 8 bases identical to TRBD1. In germline, CDR1 is LNHDA, CDR2 SQIVND (reference sequence). There are 15 residues in the CDR3. V dropped 4 bases and J dropped 8; count of bases not matched to a gene: 7. CDR3 bases: TGTGCCAGTAGTACCCTGACAGGGGACGATTCACCCCTCCACTTT. Its translation: CASSTLTGDDSPLHF. Full variable domain (missing parts from reference TRBV19 and TRBJ1-6): DGGITQSPKYLFRKEGQNVTLSCEQNLNHDAMYWYRQDPGQGLRLIYYSQIVNDFQKGDIAEGYSVSREKKESFPLTVTSAQKNPTAFYLCASSTLTGDDSPLHFGNGTRLTVT.

This chain uses TRBV19 with TRBJ2-3; D might be TRBD2 (7 bases). V gave up 2 bases and J gave up 2 bases, with 11 bases separating them. Germline lookup yields CDR1 LNHDA and CDR2 SQIVND (reference sequence). The CDR3 is 15 residues long. CDR3 in amino acids: CASSIQGRATDTQYF. The CDR3 coding sequence is TGTGCCAGTAGTATACAGGGGAGGGCCACAGATACGCAGTATTTT.

This clone came up a few times. The chain combines TRBV3-1 (or the pseudogene TRBV3-2) with TRBJ1-4; TRBD1 aligns across 9 bases. This CDR3 region has 17 residues. V shed 4 bases, J shed 5 bases, and the junction held 11 bases outside the gene matches. CDR1 and CDR2 from the germline V gene are LGHDT and YNNKEL (reference sequence). CDR3 coding DNA: TGTGCCAGCAGCCCCGGGATTACGGGACAGGGAAATGAAAAACTGTTTTTT. This sequence encodes CASSPGITGQGNEKLFF.

The V gene is TRBV7-6, the J gene TRBJ2-2; a weak D match, TRBD2 (6 bases). With 4 bases removed from V and 0 bases from J, the gap between germline ends came to 12 bases. There are 16 residues in the CDR3. Per the germline V gene, CDR1 is SGHVS and CDR2 is FNYEAQ. Here the CDR3 reads CASSSLTGANTGELFF. The CDR3, as DNA: TGTGCCAGCAGCTCCCTAACGGGGGCGAACACCGGGGAGCTGTTTTTT.

CDR3 amino acids: CASSSGNEKLFF. CDR3 DNA sequence: TGCGCCAGCAGCTCCGGTAATGAAAAACTGTTTTTT. The V and J genes are TRBV5-1 and TRBJ1-4, with D uncertain. V was shortened by 3 bases and J by 4 bases, with 4 bases between the two germline ends. CDR3 length equals 12 residues. The germline gives CDR1 SGHRS, CDR2 YFSETQ.

This clone was picked up one time. The chain recombines TRBV6-5 with TRBJ2-1; D may be TRBD2 (6 bases). CDR3 length: 15 residues. V lost 7 bases and J 0 bases, leaving 13 bases between the germline ends. CDR1 and CDR2 from the germline V gene are MNHEY and SVGAGI. The CDR3 sequence is CASTGGIDSYNEQFF. CDR3 bases: TGTGCCAGCACCGGAGGGATTGACTCCTACAATGAGCAGTTCTTC.

The gene calls are TRBV5-4 and TRBJ2-5, with 8 positions matching TRBD2. Germline values: CDR1 SGHNT, CDR2 YYREEE (reference sequence). With V trimmed by 0 bases and J by 6 bases, 7 bases remained unmatched. This CDR3 spans 15 amino acids. The CDR3 is CASSLATSGQKTQYF. CDR3 DNA: TGTGCCAGCAGCTTGGCCACTAGCGGTCAGAAGACCCAGTACTTC.

V is TRBV6-6 and J is TRBJ2-3; 10 bases map to TRBD1. The germline gives CDR1 MNHNY, CDR2 SVGAGI (reference sequence). This CDR3 comprises 15 residues. Unmatched junction bases numbered 5, after V lost 5 bases and J lost 3 bases. The CDR3 DNA reads as TGTGCCAGCAGTAACCGGGACAGGGGTACAGATACGCAGTATTTT. Translating it yields CASSNRDRGTDTQYF.

This clone was detected only a few times. The chain recombines TRBV4-1 with TRBJ2-5, with 8 bases identical to TRBD2. With 4 bases clipped from V and 3 bases from J, the junction kept 7 bases outside the gene matches. The CDR3 is 15 amino acids. Germline CDR1 reads MGHRA; CDR2 reads YSYEKL. The CDR3 protein is CASSPTGLGEETQYF. CDR3 in DNA: TGCGCCAGCAGCCCAACGGGACTAGGGGAAGAGACCCAGTACTTC.

J is TRBJ1-3 and V is TRBV21-1. TRBV21-1 is a pseudogene. This CDR3 has 13 residues. The CDR3 region has the DNA TGTGCCAGCGAGGGCCCCCGAAGGGACACCATATATTTT. It translates to CASEGPRRDTIYF.

This sequence joins TRBV11-2 and TRBJ2-7; 10 nucleotides line up with TRBD2. From germline, CDR1 is SGHAT and CDR2 FQNNGV. The ends lost 5 bases at V and 0 bases at J; junction bases unmatched: 4. The CDR3 has 15 amino acids. The CDR3 DNA reads TGTGCCAGCAGCCTACTAGCGGGGAGCTCCTACGAGCAGTACTTC. Its protein product is CASSLLAGSSYEQYF.

This clone showed up just a few times. The chain links TRBV21-1 to TRBJ2-1; TRBD2 is the table's D call and was not checked against the DNA. TRBV21-1 is labeled a pseudogene. The CDR3 extends over 19 amino acids. The DNA for the CDR3 is TGTGCCAGCAGCAAAGCGCGGCTAGCGGGGGGGCTCTCCTACAATGAGCAGTTCTTC. It translates to CASSKARLAGGLSYNEQFF.

V usage is TRBV25-1 and J usage is TRBJ2-7; TRBD1 aligns across 12 bases. The J segment lost 4 bases and the V segment lost 3 bases, leaving 4 bases of the junction unmatched. The CDR3 is made up of 15 amino acids. Per the germline V gene, CDR1 is MGHDK and CDR2 is SYGVNS. As DNA, the CDR3 is TGTGCCAGCAGTGAGCCGGGACAGGGGGCGTACGAGCAGTACTTC. Translating gives CASSEPGQGAYEQYF.